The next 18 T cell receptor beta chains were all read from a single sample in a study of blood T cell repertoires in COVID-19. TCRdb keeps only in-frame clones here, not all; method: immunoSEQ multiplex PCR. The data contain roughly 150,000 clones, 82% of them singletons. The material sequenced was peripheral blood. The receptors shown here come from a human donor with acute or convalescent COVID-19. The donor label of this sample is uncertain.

The CDR3 spells CASSELTGEGEKLFF. The CDR3 region has the DNA TGTGCCAGCAGTGAGCTGACAGGGGAGGGTGAAAAACTGTTTTTT. The V call is TRBV27, the J call TRBJ1-4, with 8 bases matching TRBD1. Germline V lookup: CDR1 MNHEY, CDR2 SMNVEV (reference sequence). J was trimmed by 7 bases and V by 5 bases; bases with no gene match: 9. The CDR3 runs to 15 residues.

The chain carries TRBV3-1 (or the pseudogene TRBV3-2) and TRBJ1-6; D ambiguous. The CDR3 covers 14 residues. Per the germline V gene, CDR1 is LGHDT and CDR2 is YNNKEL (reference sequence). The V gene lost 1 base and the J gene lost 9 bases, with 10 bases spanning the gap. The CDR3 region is CASSQAHSGSPLHF. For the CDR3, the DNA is TGTGCCAGCAGCCAAGCTCACTCTGGTTCACCCCTCCACTTT.

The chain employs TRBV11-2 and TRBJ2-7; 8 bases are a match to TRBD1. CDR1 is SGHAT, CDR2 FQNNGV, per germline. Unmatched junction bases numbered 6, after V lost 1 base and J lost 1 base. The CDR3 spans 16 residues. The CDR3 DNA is TGTGCCAGCAGCTTAGGAGCCAGGGGGCAATCCTACGAGCAGTACTTC. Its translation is CASSLGARGQSYEQYF.

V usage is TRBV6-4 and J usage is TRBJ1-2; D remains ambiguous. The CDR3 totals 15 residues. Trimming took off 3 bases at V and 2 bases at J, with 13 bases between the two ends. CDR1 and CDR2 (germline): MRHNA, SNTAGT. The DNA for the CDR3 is TGTGCCAGCAGTGAGGGCCCAGGCAGGAACTATGGCTACACCTTC. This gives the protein CASSEGPGRNYGYTF.

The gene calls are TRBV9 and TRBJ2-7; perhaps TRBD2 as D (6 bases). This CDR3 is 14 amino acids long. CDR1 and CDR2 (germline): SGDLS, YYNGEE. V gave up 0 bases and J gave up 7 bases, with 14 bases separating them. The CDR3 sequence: CASSVGSGDREQYF. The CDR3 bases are TGTGCCAGCAGCGTAGGGTCGGGGGATCGGGAGCAGTACTTC.

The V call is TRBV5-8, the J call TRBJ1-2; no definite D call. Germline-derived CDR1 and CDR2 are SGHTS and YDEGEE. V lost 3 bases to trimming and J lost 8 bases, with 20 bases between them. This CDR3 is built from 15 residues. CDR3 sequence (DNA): TGTGCCAGCAGCTCCTGGACGGGCGCTCGGAGGGGCTACACCTTC. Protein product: CASSSWTGARRGYTF.

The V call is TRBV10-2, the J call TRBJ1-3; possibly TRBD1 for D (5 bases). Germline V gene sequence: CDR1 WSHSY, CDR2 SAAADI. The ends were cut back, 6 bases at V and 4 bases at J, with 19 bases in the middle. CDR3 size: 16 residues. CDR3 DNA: TGCGCCAGCAGCTCGGGGGGGGGAGGTCCCGGAAACACCATATATTTT. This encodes CASSSGGGGPGNTIYF.

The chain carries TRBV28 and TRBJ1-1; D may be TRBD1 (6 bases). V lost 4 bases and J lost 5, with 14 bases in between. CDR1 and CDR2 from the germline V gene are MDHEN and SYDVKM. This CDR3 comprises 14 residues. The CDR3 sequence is CASSSGGAVTEAFF. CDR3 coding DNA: TGTGCCAGCAGTTCGGGGGGCGCGGTGACTGAAGCTTTCTTT. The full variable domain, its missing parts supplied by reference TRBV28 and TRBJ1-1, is DVKVTQSSRYLVKRTGEKVFLECVQDMDHENMFWYRQDPGLGLRLIYFSYDVKMKEKGDIPEGYSVSREKKERFSLILESASTNQTSMYLCASSSGGAVTEAFFGQGTRLTVV.

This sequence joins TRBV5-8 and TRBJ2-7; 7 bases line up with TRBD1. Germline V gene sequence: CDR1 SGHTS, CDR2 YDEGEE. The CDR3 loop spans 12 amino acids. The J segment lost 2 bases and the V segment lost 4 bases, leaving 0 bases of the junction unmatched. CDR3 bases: TGTGCCAGCAGCCAGGGGGCCTACGAGCAGTACTTC. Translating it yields CASSQGAYEQYF. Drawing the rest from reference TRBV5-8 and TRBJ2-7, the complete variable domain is EAGVTQSPTHLIKTRGQQATLRCSPISGHTSVYWYQQALGLGLQFLLWYDEGEERNRGNFPPRFSGRQFPNYSSELNVNALELEDSALYLCASSQGAYEQYFGPGTRLTVT.

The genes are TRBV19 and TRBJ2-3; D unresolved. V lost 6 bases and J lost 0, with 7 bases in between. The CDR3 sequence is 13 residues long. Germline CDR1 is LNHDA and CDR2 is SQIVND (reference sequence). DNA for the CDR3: TGTGCCAGTAGACCTACCAGCACAGATACGCAGTATTTT. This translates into CASRPTSTDTQYF.

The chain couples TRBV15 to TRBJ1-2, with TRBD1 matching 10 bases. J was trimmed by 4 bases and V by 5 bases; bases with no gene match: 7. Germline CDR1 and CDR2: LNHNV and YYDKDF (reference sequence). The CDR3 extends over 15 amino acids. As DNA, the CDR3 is TGTGCCACCAGCTCGGGAGGGACAGGGGCCTATGGCTACACCTTC. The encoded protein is CATSSGGTGAYGYTF.

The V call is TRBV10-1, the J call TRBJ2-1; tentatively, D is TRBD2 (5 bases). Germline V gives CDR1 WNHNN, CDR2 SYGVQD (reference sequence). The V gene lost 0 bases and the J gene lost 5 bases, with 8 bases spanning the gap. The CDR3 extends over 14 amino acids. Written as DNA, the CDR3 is TGCGCCAGCAGTGAGTCACCGGGAAACAATGAGCAGTTCTTC. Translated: CASSESPGNNEQFF.

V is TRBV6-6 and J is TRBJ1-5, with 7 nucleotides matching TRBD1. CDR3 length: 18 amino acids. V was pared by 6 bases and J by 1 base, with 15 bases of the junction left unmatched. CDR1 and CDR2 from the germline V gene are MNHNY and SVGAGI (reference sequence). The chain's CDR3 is CASRRGGGGFGSNQPQHF. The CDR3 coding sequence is TGTGCCAGCAGGCGAGGGGGCGGGGGCTTTGGGAGCAATCAGCCCCAGCATTTT.

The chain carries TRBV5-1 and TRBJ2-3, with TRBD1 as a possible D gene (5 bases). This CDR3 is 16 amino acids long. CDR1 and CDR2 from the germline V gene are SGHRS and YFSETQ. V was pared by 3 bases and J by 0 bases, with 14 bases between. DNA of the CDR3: TGCGCCAGCAGCTGGGGCTCGAACCCAAGCACAGATACGCAGTATTTT. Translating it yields CASSWGSNPSTDTQYF.

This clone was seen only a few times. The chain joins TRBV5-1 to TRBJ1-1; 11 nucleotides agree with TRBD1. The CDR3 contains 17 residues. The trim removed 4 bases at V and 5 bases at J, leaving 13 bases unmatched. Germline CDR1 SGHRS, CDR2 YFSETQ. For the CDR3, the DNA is TGCGCCAGCAGCCCGTCCCCAGGGGACAGGGGGAGGACTGAAGCTTTCTTT. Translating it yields CASSPSPGDRGRTEAFF.

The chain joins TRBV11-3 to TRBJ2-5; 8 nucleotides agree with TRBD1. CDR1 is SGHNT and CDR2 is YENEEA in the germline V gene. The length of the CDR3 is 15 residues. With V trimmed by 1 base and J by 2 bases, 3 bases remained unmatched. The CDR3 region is CASSLGGQAQETQYF. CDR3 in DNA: TGTGCCAGCAGCTTAGGGGGACAGGCACAAGAGACCCAGTACTTC.

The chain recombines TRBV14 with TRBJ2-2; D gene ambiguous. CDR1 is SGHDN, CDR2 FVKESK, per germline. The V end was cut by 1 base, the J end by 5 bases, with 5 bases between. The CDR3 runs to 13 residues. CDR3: CASSQGQTGELFF. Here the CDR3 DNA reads TGTGCCAGCAGCCAAGGCCAGACCGGGGAGCTGTTTTTT.

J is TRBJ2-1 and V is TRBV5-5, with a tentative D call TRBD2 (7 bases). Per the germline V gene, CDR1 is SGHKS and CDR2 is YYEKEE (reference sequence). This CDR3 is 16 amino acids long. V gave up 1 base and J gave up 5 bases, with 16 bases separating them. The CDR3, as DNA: TGTGCCAGCAGCTTGTGGGGGGGCGAACTAAACAATGAGCAGTTCTTC. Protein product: CASSLWGGELNNEQFF.